The clone carrying this TCR beta chain was seen only once. Assay: immunoSEQ multiplex PCR; the TCRdb copy retains only in-frame clones and omits some. In the table there are 60,000 or so clones, approximately 87% of which are singletons. The record originates from a study of OX40 agonist ivuxolimab in advanced cancers. Study information: There were three patients with partial responses, one having hepatocellular carcinoma and two cutaneous melanoma.

The sample here was CD4+ or CD8+ T cells sorted from blood, taken in a trial of the OX40 agonist ivuxolimab. The sequence was obtained from an adult with an advanced solid tumor such as melanoma, head and neck, liver or kidney cancer.

The CDR3 region is CASSQGAGSSYNEQFF. The CDR3 coding sequence is TGTGCCAGCAGCCAAGGGGCAGGTAGCTCCTACAATGAGCAGTTCTTC. The rearrangement links TRBV4-2 to TRBJ2-1, with no clear D. Germline V gene data show CDR1 as LGHNA and CDR2 as YNFKEQ. With 1 base removed from V and 0 bases from J, the gap between germline ends came to 10 bases. The CDR3 is made up of 16 amino acids.